The sequence of this T cell receptor (beta chain) was determined in a study of vaccination effects on CD4 cells after COVID-19 (dated by TCRdb to between 2021 and 2024). Some background on the complete study: Participants received two doses of either the BNT162b2 or the mRNA-1273 mRNA SARS-CoV-2 vaccine. The study compared SARS-CoV-2 spike-specific CD4+ TCR repertoires before and after mRNA vaccination in COVID-19 convalescent patients and infection-naive vaccine recipients. The full study included some eleven COVID-19 convalescent patients and several SARS-CoV-2-naive healthy vaccine recipients. Cultures from other donors in the study were sequenced with the Oncomine TCR Beta short-read assay on an Illumina iSeq 100.

From the cysteine up to the phenylalanine, the CDR3 has a length of 17 residues. Only the CDR3 part of the read is kept: 51 bases, read in frame from the first base. CDR1 MGHRA and CDR2 YSYEKL were looked up in the germline V gene. For this chain, trimming is 2 bases at the V end and 1 base at the J end, and the number of junction bases without a gene match is 6. In the ViraFEST assay, PBMC were stimulated with viral peptide pools, and TCR sequencing was then used to find antigen-specific CD4+ T cell clonotypes based on their expansion. After about 10 days of culture, CD4+ T cells were isolated with the EasySep CD4+ T cell isolation kit. Negative nucleocapsid antibody results before and after vaccination confirmed that the healthy vaccine recipients had no prior SARS-CoV-2 infection. Approximately 2 million PBMC per well were cultured with around 9.8 ug/ml peptides in IMDM containing around 5.3% human AB serum, 10 IU/ml IL-2 and gentamicin. On days 3 and 7, half of the culture medium was replaced with fresh IL-2-containing medium. Unless noted otherwise, every peptide stimulation condition was cultured in triplicate wells. Using Ficoll-Paque Plus gradient centrifugation, PBMC were separated from whole blood and then either used fresh or cryopreserved at -140C. The spike proteins of SARS-CoV-2 and of the common cold coronaviruses HCoV-NL63, HCoV-OC43 and HCoV-229E were spanned by overlapping peptide pools. The QIAamp micro DNA kit was used to extract genomic DNA from the cultured CD4+ T cells.

The library was generated by the immunoSEQ multiplex PCR assay. TCR beta CDR3 sequencing was performed on DNA from the cultured, isolated CD4+ T cells. The authors' analysis ran thus. Non-productive TCR sequences were removed and reads were trimmed to the CDR3 region, keeping CDR3s of at least 7 amino acids. The MANAFEST web app was used to pick out antigen-specific clonotypes by comparing their expansion in peptide wells with that in reference cultures. For clones to be considered positive, expansion at FDR<0.05 versus reference and all other wells, an odds ratio above 5, and a frequency above 0.1% in two replicate wells were required. A clonotype was defined as cross-reactive if the clonotype was significantly expanded both in SARS-CoV-2 spike wells and in at least one common cold coronavirus spike condition. Levenshtein distance calculated with the stringdist R package was used to assess CDR3 similarity, and unrooted trees were constructed with ape in R 3.6.1. TCRdb stores this immuneACCESS table with in-frame sequences only. Part of the clones is absent; in the studies checked, under half of the shortfall reflects unresolved V genes, and no reason is known for the rest. That table is the source of V, J and clone size, and D and trimming were worked out from the DNA. The sample profile shows some 70,000 clones; 75% to 90% of them were found once. In total, the top ten clones hold about 12% of the sample.

General study outcomes and caveats: In healthy vaccine recipients, vaccine-induced clones were almost all SARS-CoV-2 mono-reactive, with only 1 of 255 cross-reactive with common cold coronaviruses. The study was limited by a small number of convalescent patients and lacked early post-infection timepoints. Marked clonal contraction was observed in both infection-induced and vaccine-induced clones at late post-vaccination timepoints, consistent with waning T cell responses.

As to this clone: Its antigen is not yet known. No per-base quality is available; no much larger clone lies one base away.

Material: CD4+ T cells from PBMCs cultured with SARS-CoV-2 spike peptides, obtained before COVID-19 vaccination. Explained via the paper, the cell subset or site label denotes: SARS-CoV-2 spike overlapping peptide pool stimulation. The chain joins TRBV4-1 to TRBJ2-5; the central 11 bases match TRBD1. This sequence was found in a human donor who received a COVID-19 vaccine. The CDR3 protein sequence reads: CASSQRTGTGGQETQYF. The sequence in DNA is TGCGCCAGCAGCCAACGCACCGGGACAGGGGGCCAAGAGACCCAGTACTTC.